These T cell receptor beta chains were read from a single sample in a study of cytomegalovirus exposure and HLA in healthy donors. Method: immunoSEQ multiplex PCR; TCRdb's copy keeps in-frame clones and lacks some. This table has 150,000 to 200,000 clones, roughly four fifths appearing once. Sequenced material: PBMCs. These receptor sequences come from a young man in good health and CMV-seronegative. The CDR3 runs from the conserved cysteine through the conserved F or W. D genes are given only for firm matches. Clone sizes are given selectively: once, few, many, or a class where the clone is expanded.

J: TRBJ2-1
size: .
V: TRBV5-4
D: TRBD2
CDR3: CASSLGLASLNEQFF
DNA: TGTGCCAGCAGCTTGGGACTAGCGTCATTGAATGAGCAGTTCTTC

J: TRBJ2-2
size: .
V: TRBV5-6
D: TRBD2
CDR3: CASSLWSSGRTGELFF
DNA: TGTGCCAGCAGCTTGTGGAGTAGCGGGAGGACCGGGGAGCTGTTTTTT

J: TRBJ2-3
size: .
V: TRBV13
D: .
CDR3: CASQQGGSGTDTQYF
DNA: TGTGCCAGCCAACAAGGGGGTAGTGGCACAGATACGCAGTATTTT

J: TRBJ2-5
size: .
V: TRBV15
D: .
CDR3: CATSRGAWPGSQETQYF
DNA: TGTGCCACCAGCAGGGGCGCCTGGCCAGGCAGTCAAGAGACCCAGTACTTC

J: TRBJ1-6
size: .
V: TRBV15
D: TRBD1
CDR3: CATSRSGQEYSPLHF
DNA: TGTGCCACCAGCAGATCGGGACAGGAATATTCACCCCTCCACTTT

J: TRBJ2-3
size: .
V: TRBV5-6
D: TRBD1
CDR3: CASSFSRGQAGTDTQYF
DNA: TGTGCCAGCAGCTTTAGCCGAGGACAGGCAGGCACAGATACGCAGTATTTT

J: TRBJ1-1
size: .
V: TRBV10-3
D: .
CDR3: CAIRGREGDTEAFF
DNA: TGTGCCATCCGGGGTCGAGAGGGGGACACTGAAGCTTTCTTT

J: TRBJ1-5
size: .
V: TRBV2
D: TRBD1
CDR3: CASSDQGQYNQPQHF
DNA: TGTGCCAGCAGTGATCAGGGACAGTACAATCAGCCCCAGCATTTT

J: TRBJ1-1
size: .
V: TRBV9
D: .
CDR3: CASSATPRVADTEAFF
DNA: TGTGCCAGCAGCGCTACTCCCCGGGTCGCGGACACTGAAGCTTTCTTT

J: TRBJ2-5
size: .
V: TRBV4-1
D: .
CDR3: CASSQVGGEETQYF
DNA: TGCGCCAGCAGCCAAGTAGGCGGAGAAGAGACCCAGTACTTC

J: TRBJ2-3
size: .
V: TRBV10-3
D: .
CDR3: CAITPTQASTDTQYF
DNA: TGTGCCATCACTCCTACACAGGCTAGCACAGATACGCAGTATTTT

J: TRBJ2-1
size: once
V: TRBV2
D: .
CDR3: CASSGGLGLDEQFF
DNA: TGTGCCAGCAGTGGAGGGTTGGGTTTGGATGAGCAGTTCTTC

J: TRBJ1-2
size: .
V: TRBV10-3
D: TRBD1
CDR3: CAISEPGGHNYGYTF
DNA: TGTGCCATCAGTGAGCCAGGGGGACATAACTATGGCTACACCTTC

J: TRBJ1-3
size: .
V: TRBV9
D: TRBD1
CDR3: CASSGGTGGGHTIYF
DNA: TGTGCCAGCAGCGGTGGGACAGGGGGCGGACACACCATATATTTT

J: TRBJ2-2
size: .
V: TRBV19
D: TRBD2
CDR3: CASSFGTSDKRATGELFF
DNA: TGTGCCAGTAGCTTTGGGACTAGCGACAAACGGGCCACCGGGGAGCTGTTTTTT

J: TRBJ1-2
size: few
V: TRBV6-1
D: .
CDR3: CASSEIRHVVSYGYTF
DNA: TGTGCCAGCAGTGAAATCCGACACGTGGTTTCCTATGGCTACACCTTC

J: TRBJ2-1
size: .
V: TRBV18
D: TRBD1
CDR3: CASSPPRNRGLDEQFF
DNA: TGTGCCAGCTCACCACCGAGGAACAGGGGGCTCGATGAGCAGTTCTTC

J: TRBJ2-1
size: .
V: TRBV27
D: TRBD2
CDR3: CASTGLAGANNEQFF
DNA: TGTGCCAGCACCGGACTAGCGGGGGCTAACAATGAGCAGTTCTTC

J: TRBJ2-2
size: .
V: TRBV6-4
D: .
CDR3: CASSDRDTGELFF
DNA: TGTGCCAGCAGTGACCGGGACACCGGGGAGCTGTTTTTT

J: TRBJ2-2
size: .
V: TRBV10-1
D: .
CDR3: CASSQGNRDTGELFF
DNA: TGCGCCAGCAGTCAGGGTAATCGAGACACCGGGGAGCTGTTTTTT

J: TRBJ2-3
size: .
V: TRBV15
D: TRBD2
CDR3: CATSNTRLAETTSTDTQYF
DNA: TGTGCCACCAGCAACACGAGACTAGCGGAAACAACTAGCACAGATACGCAGTATTTT

J: TRBJ2-7
size: .
V: TRBV28
D: TRBD2
CDR3: CASDRRGGYETSGSTYEQYF
DNA: TGTGCCAGCGACCGCAGAGGGGGATACGAGACTAGCGGGTCAACCTACGAGCAGTACTTC

J: TRBJ1-5
size: .
V: TRBV10-3
D: .
CDR3: CAISETDSPNQPQHF
DNA: TGTGCCATCAGTGAGACGGACAGTCCCAATCAGCCCCAGCATTTT

J: TRBJ2-1
size: .
V: TRBV5-1
D: TRBD1
CDR3: CASSGAGTAYYNEQFF
DNA: TGCGCCAGCAGCGGGGCCGGGACAGCCTACTACAATGAGCAGTTCTTC

J: TRBJ2-1
size: .
V: TRBV5-1
D: TRBD2
CDR3: CASSLEPSGSGNEQFF
DNA: TGCGCCAGCAGCTTGGAACCCAGCGGGAGCGGGAATGAGCAGTTCTTC

J: TRBJ2-1
size: .
V: TRBV9
D: TRBD2
CDR3: CASSGGLAGYNEQFF
DNA: TGTGCCAGCAGCGGGGGACTAGCGGGATACAATGAGCAGTTCTTC

J: TRBJ1-1
size: .
V: TRBV30
D: .
CDR3: CAWSRYTEAFF
DNA: TGTGCCTGGAGTCGGTACACTGAAGCTTTCTTT

J: TRBJ1-4
size: .
V: TRBV5-1
D: .
CDR3: CASSLSSANEKLFF
DNA: TGCGCCAGCAGCTTGTCGTCCGCTAATGAAAAACTGTTTTTT

J: TRBJ1-5
size: .
V: TRBV18
D: .
CDR3: CASSPGVRANNQPQHF
DNA: TGTGCCAGCTCACCTGGCGTCAGGGCAAACAATCAGCCCCAGCATTTT

J: TRBJ1-1
size: .
V: TRBV28
D: .
CDR3: CASSLDISGTEAFF
DNA: TGTGCCAGCAGTTTAGACATATCAGGCACTGAAGCTTTCTTT

J: TRBJ2-7
size: few
V: TRBV2
D: .
CDR3: CATAQGISYEQYF
DNA: TGTGCCACTGCACAGGGCATCTCCTACGAGCAGTACTTC

J: TRBJ2-7
size: few
V: TRBV5-1
D: TRBD2
CDR3: CASSQQTSGSALEQYF
DNA: TGCGCCAGCAGCCAACAGACTAGCGGGAGTGCTCTCGAGCAGTACTTC

J: TRBJ1-1
size: few
V: TRBV19
D: .
CDR3: CASSIGGNRNTEAFF
DNA: TGTGCCAGTAGTATTGGAGGGAATCGGAACACTGAAGCTTTCTTT

J: TRBJ1-1
size: .
V: TRBV7-2
D: .
CDR3: CASSPFLNTEAFF
DNA: TGTGCCAGCAGCCCGTTCCTGAACACTGAAGCTTTCTTT

J: TRBJ2-1
size: .
V: TRBV28
D: .
CDR3: CASSNTGTGTRNEQFF
DNA: TGTGCCAGCAGTAACACCGGGACAGGGACTAGGAATGAGCAGTTCTTC

J: TRBJ2-7
size: .
V: TRBV4-1
D: .
CDR3: CASSTRDTQPHEQYF
DNA: TGCGCCAGCAGCACCCGGGACACCCAACCCCACGAGCAGTACTTC

J: TRBJ2-1
size: few
V: TRBV5-1
D: TRBD1
CDR3: CASSLGQGALDEQFF
DNA: TGCGCCAGCAGCTTGGGCCAGGGGGCCTTAGATGAGCAGTTCTTC

J: TRBJ1-4
size: .
V: TRBV28
D: .
CDR3: CASSLWGQGGGEKLFF
DNA: TGTGCCAGCAGTTTATGGGGTCAGGGAGGGGGAGAAAAACTGTTTTTT

J: TRBJ1-4
size: .
V: TRBV5-6
D: .
CDR3: CASSLGQGRPNEKLFF
DNA: TGTGCCAGCAGCTTGGGGCAGGGAAGACCTAATGAAAAACTGTTTTTT

J: TRBJ1-4
size: many
V: TRBV7-9
D: TRBD1
CDR3: CASSSTSDRGSNEKLFF
DNA: TGTGCCAGCAGCTCTACGAGCGACAGGGGATCTAATGAAAAACTGTTTTTT

J: TRBJ1-2
size: .
V: TRBV9
D: .
CDR3: CASSGDISYGYTF
DNA: TGTGCCAGCAGCGGAGACATATCCTATGGCTACACCTTC

J: TRBJ2-1
size: .
V: TRBV5-1
D: .
CDR3: CASSLAQGGEQFF
DNA: TGCGCCAGCAGCTTGGCTCAGGGAGGTGAGCAGTTCTTC

J: TRBJ1-3
size: once
V: TRBV30
D: .
CDR3: CAWGEGNTIYF
DNA: TGTGCCTGGGGAGAGGGAAACACCATATATTTT

J: TRBJ2-3
size: .
V: TRBV5-4
D: TRBD1
CDR3: CASSLAGTGGRTDTQYF
DNA: TGTGCCAGCAGCTTGGCGGGGACAGGGGGACGCACAGATACGCAGTATTTT

J: TRBJ2-1
size: .
V: TRBV5-4
D: TRBD2
CDR3: CASSLPGRGNNEQFF
DNA: TGTGCCAGCAGCTTGCCCGGGAGGGGAAACAATGAGCAGTTCTTC

J: TRBJ2-7
size: .
V: TRBV4-1
D: TRBD2
CDR3: CASSQLGTMRYEQYF
DNA: TGCGCCAGCAGCCAGTTGGGGACTATGCGCTACGAGCAGTACTTC

J: TRBJ1-4
size: .
V: TRBV7-2
D: .
CDR3: CASSPQTGPDEKLFF
DNA: TGTGCCAGCAGCCCTCAAACAGGGCCGGATGAAAAACTGTTTTTT

J: TRBJ2-1
size: .
V: TRBV2
D: TRBD2
CDR3: CASSSGTSEPPYNEQFF
DNA: TGTGCCAGCAGTTCGGGGACTAGCGAGCCCCCCTACAATGAGCAGTTCTTC

J: TRBJ1-1
size: .
V: TRBV28
D: TRBD1
CDR3: CASSHNRGSTEAFF
DNA: TGTGCCAGCAGTCATAACAGGGGAAGCACTGAAGCTTTCTTT

J: TRBJ2-5
size: .
V: TRBV6-1
D: .
CDR3: CASSGAGTHHWFAQYF
DNA: TGTGCCAGCAGTGGGGCCGGGACTCACCACTGGTTCGCCCAGTACTTC

J: TRBJ1-1
size: .
V: TRBV6-6
D: .
CDR3: CASTPIGVTEAFF
DNA: TGTGCCAGCACCCCAATCGGGGTCACTGAAGCTTTCTTT

J: TRBJ1-1
size: few
V: TRBV11-2
D: TRBD1
CDR3: CASSADRGTEAFF
DNA: TGTGCCAGCAGCGCAGACAGGGGCACTGAAGCTTTCTTT

J: TRBJ1-1
size: few
V: TRBV15
D: TRBD1
CDR3: CATSRPGQANTEAFF
DNA: TGTGCCACCAGCAGACCGGGACAGGCGAACACTGAAGCTTTCTTT

J: TRBJ2-7
size: .
V: TRBV7-2
D: TRBD2
CDR3: CASTDRGRAYEQYF
DNA: TGTGCCAGCACCGACCGCGGGAGGGCCTACGAGCAGTACTTC

J: TRBJ1-2
size: once
V: TRBV7-2
D: .
CDR3: CASSLDRGVGYTF
DNA: TGTGCCAGCAGCTTAGATCGAGGCGTTGGCTACACCTTC